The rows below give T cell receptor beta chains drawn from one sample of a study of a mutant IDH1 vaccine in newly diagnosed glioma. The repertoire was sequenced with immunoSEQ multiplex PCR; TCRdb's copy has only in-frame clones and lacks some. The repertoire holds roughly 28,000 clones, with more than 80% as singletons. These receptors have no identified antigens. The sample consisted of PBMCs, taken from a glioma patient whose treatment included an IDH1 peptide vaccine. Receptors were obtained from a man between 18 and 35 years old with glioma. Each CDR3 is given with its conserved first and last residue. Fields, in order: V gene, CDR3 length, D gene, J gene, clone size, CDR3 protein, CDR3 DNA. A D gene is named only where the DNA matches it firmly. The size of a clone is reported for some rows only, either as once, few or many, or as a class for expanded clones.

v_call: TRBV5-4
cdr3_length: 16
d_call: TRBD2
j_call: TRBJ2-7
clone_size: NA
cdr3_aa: CASSSPGLASGGEQYF
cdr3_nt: TGTGCCAGCAGCTCGCCGGGACTAGCGTCCGGGGGCGAGCAGTACTTC

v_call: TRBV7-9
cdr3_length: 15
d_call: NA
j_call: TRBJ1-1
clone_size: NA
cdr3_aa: CASSLIFRMDTEAFF
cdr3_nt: TGTGCCAGCAGCTTGATCTTTAGAATGGACACTGAAGCTTTCTTT

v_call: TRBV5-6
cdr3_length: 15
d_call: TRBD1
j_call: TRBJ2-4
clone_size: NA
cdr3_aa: CASSKRDRGIGIQYF
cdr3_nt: TGTGCCAGCAGCAAACGGGACAGGGGTATCGGCATTCAGTACTTC

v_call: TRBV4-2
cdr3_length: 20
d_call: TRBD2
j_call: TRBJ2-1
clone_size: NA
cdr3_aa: CASSQEMRLAGSLLNNEQFF
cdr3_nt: TGTGCCAGCAGCCAAGAAATGAGACTAGCGGGATCCCTACTCAACAATGAGCAGTTCTTC

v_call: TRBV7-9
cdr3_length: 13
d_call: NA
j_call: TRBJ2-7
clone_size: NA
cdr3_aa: CASCRDTSHEQYF
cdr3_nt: TGTGCCAGCTGCAGGGACACCAGCCACGAGCAGTACTTC

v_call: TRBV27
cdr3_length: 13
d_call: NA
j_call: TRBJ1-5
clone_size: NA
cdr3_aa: CASGGASNQPQHF
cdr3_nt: TGTGCCAGCGGGGGCGCGAGCAATCAGCCCCAGCATTTT

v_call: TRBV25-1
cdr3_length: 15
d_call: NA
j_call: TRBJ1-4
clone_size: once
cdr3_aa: CASSEGTGGNEKLFF
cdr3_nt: TGTGCCAGCAGTGAAGGGACGGGGGGTAATGAAAAACTGTTTTTT

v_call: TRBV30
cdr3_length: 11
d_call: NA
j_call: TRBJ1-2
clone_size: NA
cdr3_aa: CAWSGVYGYTF
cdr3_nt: TGTGCCTGGAGTGGCGTATATGGCTACACCTTC

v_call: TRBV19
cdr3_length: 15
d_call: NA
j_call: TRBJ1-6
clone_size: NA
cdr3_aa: CASSIGLQVNSPLHF
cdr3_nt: TGTGCCAGTAGTATTGGGCTTCAGGTCAACTCACCCCTCCACTTT

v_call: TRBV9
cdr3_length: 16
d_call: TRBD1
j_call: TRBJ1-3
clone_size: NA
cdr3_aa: CASSAATGGPGNTIYF
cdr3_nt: TGTGCCAGCAGCGCAGCGACAGGGGGGCCTGGAAACACCATATATTTT

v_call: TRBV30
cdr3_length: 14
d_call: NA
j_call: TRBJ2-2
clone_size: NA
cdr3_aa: CAWSVLWGTGELFF
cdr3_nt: TGTGCCTGGAGTGTATTATGGGGCACCGGGGAGCTGTTTTTT

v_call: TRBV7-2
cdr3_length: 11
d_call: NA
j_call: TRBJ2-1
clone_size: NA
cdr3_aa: CASREYNEQFF
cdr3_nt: TGTGCCAGCAGGGAGTACAATGAGCAGTTCTTC

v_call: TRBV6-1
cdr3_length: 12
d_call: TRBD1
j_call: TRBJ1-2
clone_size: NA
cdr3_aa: CASSEGAYGYTF
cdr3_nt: TGTGCCAGCAGCGAGGGGGCCTATGGCTACACCTTC

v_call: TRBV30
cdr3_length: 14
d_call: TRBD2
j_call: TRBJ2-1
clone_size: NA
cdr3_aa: CAWLSGRAYEEQFF
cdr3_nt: TGTGCCTGGCTTAGCGGGAGGGCCTATGAAGAGCAGTTCTTC

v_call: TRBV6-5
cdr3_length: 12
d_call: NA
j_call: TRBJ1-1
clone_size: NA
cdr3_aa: CASSSGWTEAFF
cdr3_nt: TGTGCCAGCAGTTCAGGGTGGACTGAAGCTTTCTTT

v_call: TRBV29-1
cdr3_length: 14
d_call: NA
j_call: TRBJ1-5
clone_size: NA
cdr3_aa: CSVALGWTNQPQHF
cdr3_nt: TGCAGCGTTGCTCTCGGATGGACCAATCAGCCCCAGCATTTT

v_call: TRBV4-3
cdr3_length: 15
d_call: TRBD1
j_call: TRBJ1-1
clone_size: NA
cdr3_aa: CASSSDRGEEAEAFF
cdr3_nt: TGCGCCAGCAGCTCGGACAGGGGGGAAGAGGCTGAAGCTTTCTTT

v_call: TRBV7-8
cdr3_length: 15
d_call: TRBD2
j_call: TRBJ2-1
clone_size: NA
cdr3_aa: CASSLWAGGPDEQFF
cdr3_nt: TGTGCCAGCAGCTTATGGGCGGGAGGGCCCGATGAGCAGTTCTTC

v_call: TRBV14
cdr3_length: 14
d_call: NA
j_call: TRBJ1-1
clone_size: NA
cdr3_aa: CASSQLGRNTEAFF
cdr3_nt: TGTGCCAGCAGCCAGTTAGGGAGGAACACTGAAGCTTTCTTT

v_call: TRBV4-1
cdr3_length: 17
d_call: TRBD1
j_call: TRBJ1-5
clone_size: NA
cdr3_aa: CASSQGDRDNSNQPQHF
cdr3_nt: TGCGCCAGCAGCCAAGGGGACAGGGATAATAGCAATCAGCCCCAGCATTTT

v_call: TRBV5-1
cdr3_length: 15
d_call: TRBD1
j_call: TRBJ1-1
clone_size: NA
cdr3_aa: CASSARDRLNTEAFF
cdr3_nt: TGCGCCAGCAGCGCCCGGGACAGATTGAACACTGAAGCTTTCTTT

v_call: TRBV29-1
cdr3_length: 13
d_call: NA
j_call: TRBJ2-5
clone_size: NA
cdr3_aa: CSVGRLGQETQYF
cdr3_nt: TGCAGCGTTGGACGGCTGGGTCAAGAGACCCAGTACTTC

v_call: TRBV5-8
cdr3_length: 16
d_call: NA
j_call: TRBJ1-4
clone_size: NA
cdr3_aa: CASSLLSDTQDGKLFF
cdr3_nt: TGTGCCAGCAGCTTGTTGTCGGACACCCAAGACGGAAAACTGTTTTTT

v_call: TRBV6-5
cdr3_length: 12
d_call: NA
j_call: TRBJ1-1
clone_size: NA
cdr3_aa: CASRTGFTEAFF
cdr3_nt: TGTGCCAGCAGGACGGGGTTTACTGAAGCTTTCTTT

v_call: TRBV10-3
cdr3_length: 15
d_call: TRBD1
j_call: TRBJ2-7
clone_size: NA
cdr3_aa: CAIREGQETPYEQYF
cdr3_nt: TGTGCCATCAGGGAGGGACAGGAGACACCTTACGAGCAGTACTTC

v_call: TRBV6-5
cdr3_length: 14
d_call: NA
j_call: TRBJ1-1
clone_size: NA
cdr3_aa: CASSYADRVGEAFF
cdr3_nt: TGTGCCAGCAGTTACGCGGACAGAGTAGGTGAAGCTTTCTTT

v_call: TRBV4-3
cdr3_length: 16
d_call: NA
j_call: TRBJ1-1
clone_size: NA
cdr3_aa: CASSQGRNRMNTEAFF
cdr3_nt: TGCGCCAGCAGCCAAGGACGGAACAGGATGAACACTGAAGCTTTCTTT

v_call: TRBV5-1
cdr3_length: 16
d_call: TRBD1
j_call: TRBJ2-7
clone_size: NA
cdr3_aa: CASSTRQGAGSYEQYF
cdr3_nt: TGCGCCAGCAGCACGAGACAGGGGGCTGGCTCCTACGAGCAGTACTTC

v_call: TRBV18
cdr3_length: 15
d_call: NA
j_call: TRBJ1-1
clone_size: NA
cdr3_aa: CASSPRWRTPAEAFF
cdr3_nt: TGTGCCAGCTCACCACGGTGGAGGACTCCGGCTGAAGCTTTCTTT

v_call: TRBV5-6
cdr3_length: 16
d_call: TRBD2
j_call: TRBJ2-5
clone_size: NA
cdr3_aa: CASSLLPAGEPETQYF
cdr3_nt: TGTGCCAGCAGCTTGCTGCCAGCGGGAGAACCAGAGACCCAGTACTTC

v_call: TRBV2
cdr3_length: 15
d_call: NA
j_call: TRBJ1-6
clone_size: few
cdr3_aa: CASAKEGGIGSPLHF
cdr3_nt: TGTGCCAGCGCCAAGGAGGGGGGGATAGGCTCACCCCTCCACTTT

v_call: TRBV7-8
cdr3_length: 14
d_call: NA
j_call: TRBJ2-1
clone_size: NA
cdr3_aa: CASSPSRSVNEQFF
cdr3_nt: TGTGCCAGCAGCCCTAGCCGGAGCGTCAATGAGCAGTTCTTC

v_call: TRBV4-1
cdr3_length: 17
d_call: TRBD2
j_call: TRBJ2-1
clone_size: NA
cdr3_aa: CASSQGPGNSGRNEQFF
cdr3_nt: TGCGCCAGCAGCCAGGGTCCTGGCAATAGCGGGAGGAATGAGCAGTTCTTC

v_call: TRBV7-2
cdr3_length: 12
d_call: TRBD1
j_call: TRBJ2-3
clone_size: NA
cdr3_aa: CASSFRQGPQYF
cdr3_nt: TGTGCCAGCAGCTTCCGACAGGGACCGCAGTATTTT

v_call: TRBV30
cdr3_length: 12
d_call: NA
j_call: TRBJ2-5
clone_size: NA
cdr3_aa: CAWNQGQETQYF
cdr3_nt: TGTGCCTGGAACCAGGGACAAGAGACCCAGTACTTC

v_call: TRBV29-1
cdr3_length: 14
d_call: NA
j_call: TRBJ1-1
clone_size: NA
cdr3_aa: CSVEPRLADTEAFF
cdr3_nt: TGCAGCGTCGAGCCCCGACTCGCGGACACTGAAGCTTTCTTT

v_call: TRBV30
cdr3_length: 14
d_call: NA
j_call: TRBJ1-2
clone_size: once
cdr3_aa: CAWSVQSSNYGYTF
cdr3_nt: TGTGCCTGGAGTGTACAGAGTTCTAACTATGGCTACACCTTC

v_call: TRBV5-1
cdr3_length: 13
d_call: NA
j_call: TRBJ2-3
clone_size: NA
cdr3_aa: CASSSFGTDTQYF
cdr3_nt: TGCGCCAGCAGCTCATTCGGGACAGATACGCAGTATTTT

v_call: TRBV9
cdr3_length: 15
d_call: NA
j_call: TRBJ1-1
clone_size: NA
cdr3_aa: CASSVSGTANTEAFF
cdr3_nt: TGTGCCAGCAGCGTATCCGGGACGGCGAACACTGAAGCTTTCTTT

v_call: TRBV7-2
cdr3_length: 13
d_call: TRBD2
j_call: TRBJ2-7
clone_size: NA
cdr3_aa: CASSLTSGYEQYF
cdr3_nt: TGTGCCAGCAGCCTGACTAGCGGGTACGAGCAGTACTTC

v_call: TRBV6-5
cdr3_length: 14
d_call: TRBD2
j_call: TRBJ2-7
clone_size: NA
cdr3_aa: CASSYAGVAYEQYF
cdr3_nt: TGTGCCAGCAGTTACGCGGGGGTGGCCTACGAGCAGTACTTC

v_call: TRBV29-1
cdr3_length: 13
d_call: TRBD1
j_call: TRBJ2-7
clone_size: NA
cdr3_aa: CSVFGQGVYEQYF
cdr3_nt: TGCAGCGTCTTCGGACAGGGGGTCTACGAGCAGTACTTC

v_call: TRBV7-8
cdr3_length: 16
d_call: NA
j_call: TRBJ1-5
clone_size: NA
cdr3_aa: CASSLSGGASNQPQHF
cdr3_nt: TGTGCCAGCAGCCTCTCTGGAGGGGCGAGCAATCAGCCCCAGCATTTT

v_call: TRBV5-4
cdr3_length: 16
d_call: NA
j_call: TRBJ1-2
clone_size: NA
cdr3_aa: CASSLAEGFHSGGYTF
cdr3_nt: TGTGCCAGCAGCTTGGCCGAAGGATTCCATTCTGGGGGCTACACCTTC

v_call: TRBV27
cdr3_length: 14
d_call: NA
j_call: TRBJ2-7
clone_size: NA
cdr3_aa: CASSLWGDSYEQYF
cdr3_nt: TGTGCCAGCAGTTTGTGGGGCGACTCCTACGAGCAGTACTTC

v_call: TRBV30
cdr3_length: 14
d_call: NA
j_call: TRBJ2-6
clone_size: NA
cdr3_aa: CAWSEPAGANVLTF
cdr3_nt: TGTGCCTGGAGTGAGCCCGCAGGGGCCAACGTCCTGACTTTC

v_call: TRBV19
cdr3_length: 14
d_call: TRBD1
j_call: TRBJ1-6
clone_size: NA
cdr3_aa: CASSIGTGYSPLHF
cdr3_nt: TGTGCCAGTAGTATCGGGACAGGCTATTCACCCCTCCACTTT

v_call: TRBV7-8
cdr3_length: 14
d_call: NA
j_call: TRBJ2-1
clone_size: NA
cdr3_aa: CASSLEILPGEQFF
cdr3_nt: TGTGCCAGCAGCTTAGAAATTCTCCCGGGTGAGCAGTTCTTC

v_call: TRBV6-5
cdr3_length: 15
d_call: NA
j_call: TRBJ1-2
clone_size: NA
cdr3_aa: CASSYSVPENYGYTF
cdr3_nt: TGTGCCAGCAGTTACTCGGTCCCTGAGAACTATGGCTACACCTTC

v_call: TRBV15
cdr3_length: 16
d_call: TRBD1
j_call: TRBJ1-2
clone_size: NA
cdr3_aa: CATSRSQGVFNYGYTF
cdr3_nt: TGTGCCACCAGCAGAAGCCAGGGGGTTTTTAACTATGGCTACACCTTC

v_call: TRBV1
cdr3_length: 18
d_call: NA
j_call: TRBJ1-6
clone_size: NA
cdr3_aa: CTSSQDGEGLSYNSPLHF
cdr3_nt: TGCACCAGCAGCCAAGATGGTGAGGGACTCTCCTATAATTCACCCCTCCACTTT

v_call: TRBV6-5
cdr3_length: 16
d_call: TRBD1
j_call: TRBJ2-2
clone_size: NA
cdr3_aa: CASSYEGQGITGELFF
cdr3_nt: TGTGCCAGCAGTTACGAGGGACAGGGGATCACCGGGGAGCTGTTTTTT

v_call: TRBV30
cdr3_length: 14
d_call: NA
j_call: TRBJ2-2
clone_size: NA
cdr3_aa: CAWSVSGNTGELFF
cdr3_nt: TGTGCCTGGAGTGTATCGGGGAACACCGGGGAGCTGTTTTTT

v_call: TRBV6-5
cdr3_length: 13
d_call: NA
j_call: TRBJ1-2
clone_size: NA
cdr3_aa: CASRLTDYSGYTF
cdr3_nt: TGTGCCAGCAGGCTCACTGACTATAGCGGCTACACCTTC

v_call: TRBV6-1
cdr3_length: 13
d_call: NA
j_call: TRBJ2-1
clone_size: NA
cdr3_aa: CASSSEGYNEQFF
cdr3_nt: TGTGCCAGCAGTTCGGAGGGTTACAATGAGCAGTTCTTC

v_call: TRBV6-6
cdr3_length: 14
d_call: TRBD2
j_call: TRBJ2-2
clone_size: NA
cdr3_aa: CASTAGEITGELFF
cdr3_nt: TGTGCCAGCACGGCGGGAGAAATCACCGGGGAGCTGTTTTTT

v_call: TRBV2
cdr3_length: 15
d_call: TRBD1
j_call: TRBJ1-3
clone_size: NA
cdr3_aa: CASTQGGHSGNTIYF
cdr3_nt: TGTGCCAGCACCCAAGGGGGCCACTCTGGAAACACCATATATTTT